This record concerns one TCR beta chain sequence. Each CDR3 protein is one row after TCRdb ran MiXCR on the RT-PCR reads. The table shows fewer than 250,000 distinct CDR3 sequences, with 14% occurring only once. These data come from a study of patients and donors after allogeneic stem cell transplantation. The receptor was derived from a human donor who was either an allogeneic HSCT recipient or a stem cell or donor lymphocyte infusion donor (not recorded which). It is not recorded whose cells these are; they may come from a transplant donor. The material sequenced was blood, either unsorted or a sorted T cell fraction (not recorded which).

In DNA form, the CDR3 reads TGTGCCAGCAGCGGCGGGGGGGGATACTCTGGAAACACCATATATTTT. Translating gives CASSGGGGYSGNTIYF. V usage is TRBV11-2 and J usage is TRBJ1-3, with a weak D call TRBD1 (5 bases). The germline V gene encodes CDR1 SGHAT and CDR2 FQNNGV. The CDR3 loop spans 16 amino acids. The V end lost 5 bases, the J end lost 0 bases, and 14 bases lay between the germline ends.